These T cell receptor beta chains were read from a single sample in a study of blood T cells in healthy people across ages. Via MiXCR, TCRdb re-called the 5' RACE reads, giving one row per CDR3 protein. The sample carries almost 1 million distinct CDR3 sequences, about 53% recorded once. Source material: blood. The receptor set was obtained from a woman aged 55-75 years in good health. Both conserved end residues are part of each CDR3. The D gene is left open where the match is weak. Rows may omit the clone size; those that give it use once, few, many or a size class.

d_gene,j_gene,abundance,len,v_gene,CDR3aa,CDR3nt
TRBD1,TRBJ2-3,NA,14,TRBV12-3/TRBV12-4,CASSFLTGGYTQYF,TGTGCCAGCAGTTTTTTGACAGGGGGATATACGCAGTATTTT
TRBD2,TRBJ2-2,NA,17,TRBV12-3/TRBV12-4,CASSFPIAGRGTGELFF,TGTGCCAGCAGTTTCCCTATAGCGGGCAGAGGGACGGGGGAGCTGTTTTTT
NA,TRBJ2-7,NA,15,TRBV29-1,CSAEGRAGGENEQYF,TGCAGCGCCGAAGGAAGAGCAGGGGGGGAAAACGAGCAGTACTTC
NA,TRBJ2-5,NA,14,TRBV11-2,CASSRPTDLGTQYF,TGTGCCAGCAGTAGACCTACAGATCTTGGGACCCAGTACTTC
NA,TRBJ2-2,once,16,TRBV11-2,CASSLDWDKDTGELFF,TGTGCCAGCAGCTTAGATTGGGACAAGGACACCGGGGAGCTGTTTTTT
TRBD1,TRBJ2-3,NA,16,TRBV27,CASRGNRGNRTDTQYF,TGTGCCAGCAGGGGAAACAGGGGAAATCGCACAGATACGCAGTATTTT
NA,TRBJ2-7,few,15,TRBV27,CASSLLNSAGGEQYF,TGTGCCAGCAGTTTATTAAATAGCGCCGGAGGGGAGCAGTACTTC
TRBD2,TRBJ2-1,NA,15,TRBV5-6,CASSSRLASGNEQFF,TGTGCCAGCAGCTCAAGACTAGCGTCAGGCAATGAGCAGTTCTTC
NA,TRBJ2-1,few,17,TRBV4-2,CASSQDMGRSLGNEQFF,TGTGCCAGCAGCCAAGATATGGGGCGGTCTCTTGGCAATGAGCAGTTCTTC
NA,TRBJ1-4,NA,11,TRBV28,CASKGSEKLFF,TGTGCCAGCAAGGGCTCTGAAAAACTGTTTTTT